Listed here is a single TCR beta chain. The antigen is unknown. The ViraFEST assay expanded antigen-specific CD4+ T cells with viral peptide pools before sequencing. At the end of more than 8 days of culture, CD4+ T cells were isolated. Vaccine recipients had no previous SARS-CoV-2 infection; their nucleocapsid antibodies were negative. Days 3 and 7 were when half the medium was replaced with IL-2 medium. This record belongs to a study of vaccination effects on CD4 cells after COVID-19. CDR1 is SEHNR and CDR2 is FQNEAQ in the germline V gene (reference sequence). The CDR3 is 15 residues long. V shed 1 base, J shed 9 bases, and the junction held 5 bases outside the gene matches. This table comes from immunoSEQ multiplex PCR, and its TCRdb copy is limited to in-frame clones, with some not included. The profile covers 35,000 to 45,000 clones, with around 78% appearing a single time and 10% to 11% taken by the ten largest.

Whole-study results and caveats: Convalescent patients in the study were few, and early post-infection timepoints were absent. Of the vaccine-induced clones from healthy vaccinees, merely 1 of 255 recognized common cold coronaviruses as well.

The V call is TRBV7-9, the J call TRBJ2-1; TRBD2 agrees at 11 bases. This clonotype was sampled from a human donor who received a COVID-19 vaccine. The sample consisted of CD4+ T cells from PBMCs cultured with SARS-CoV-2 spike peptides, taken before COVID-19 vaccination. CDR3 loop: CASSLGLAGSVEQFF. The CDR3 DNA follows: TGTGCCAGCAGCTTAGGACTAGCGGGGAGTGTTGAGCAGTTCTTC.